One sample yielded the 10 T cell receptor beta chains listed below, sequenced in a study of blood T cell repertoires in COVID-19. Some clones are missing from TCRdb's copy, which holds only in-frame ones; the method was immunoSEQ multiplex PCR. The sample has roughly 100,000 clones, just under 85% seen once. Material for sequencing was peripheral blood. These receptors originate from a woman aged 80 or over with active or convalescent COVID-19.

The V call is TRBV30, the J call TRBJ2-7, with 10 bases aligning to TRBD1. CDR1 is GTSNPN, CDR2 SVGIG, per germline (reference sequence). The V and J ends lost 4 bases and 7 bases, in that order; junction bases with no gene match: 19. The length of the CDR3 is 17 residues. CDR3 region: CAWNSPAGGTGVFEQYF. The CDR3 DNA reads TGTGCCTGGAACTCACCCGCTGGGGGGACAGGGGTATTTGAGCAGTACTTC. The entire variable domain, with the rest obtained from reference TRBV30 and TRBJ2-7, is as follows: SQTIHQWPATLVQPVGSPLSLECTVEGTSNPNLYWYRQAAGRGLQLLFYSVGIGQISSEVPQNLSASRPQDRQFILSSKKLLLSDSGFYLCAWNSPAGGTGVFEQYFGPGTRLTVT.

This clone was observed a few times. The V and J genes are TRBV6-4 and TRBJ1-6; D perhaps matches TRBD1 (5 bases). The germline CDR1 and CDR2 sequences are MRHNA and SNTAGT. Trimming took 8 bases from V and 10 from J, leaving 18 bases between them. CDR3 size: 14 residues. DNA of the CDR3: TGTGCCAGCTCTCCGGAGGGGTGGAGGTCACCCCTCCACTTT. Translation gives CASSPEGWRSPLHF.

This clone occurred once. CDR3: CASSARPQAGTTVGQFF. The CDR3 DNA is TGTGCCAGCAGCGCCCGCCCCCAGGCGGGTACGACCGTGGGGCAGTTCTTC. The genes are TRBV7-6 and TRBJ2-1, with a weak D call TRBD2 (5 bases). Looked up from germline, CDR1 is SGHVS and CDR2 is FNYEAQ. Trimming shortened V by 5 bases and J by 12 bases, and 29 bases separated the two germline ends. The CDR3 has 17 amino acids. Using reference TRBV7-6 and TRBJ2-1 for the parts outside the CDR3, the full variable domain is GAGVSQSPRYKVTKRGQDVALRCDPISGHVSLYWYRQALGQGPEFLTYFNYEAQQDKSGLPNDRFSAERPEGSISTLTIQRTEQRDSAMYRCASSARPQAGTTVGQFFGPGTRLTVL.

The CDR3 DNA reads as TGTGCCACCAGTGAAGGCGGGAGAGGCACAGATACGCAGTATTTT. This codes for CATSEGGRGTDTQYF. This chain uses TRBV24-1 with TRBJ2-3; 7 nucleotides match TRBD2. The CDR3 is 15 residues long. Germline-derived CDR1 and CDR2 are KGHDR and SFDVKD. V trimming: 4 bases; J trimming: 1 base; junction bases outside the gene matches: 4.

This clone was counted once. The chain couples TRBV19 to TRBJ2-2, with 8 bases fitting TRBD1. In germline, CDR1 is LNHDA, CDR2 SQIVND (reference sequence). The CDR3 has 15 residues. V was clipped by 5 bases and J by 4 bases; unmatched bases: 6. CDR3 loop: CASSFGTGFTGELFF. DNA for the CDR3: TGTGCCAGTAGTTTCGGGACAGGATTCACCGGGGAGCTGTTTTTT.

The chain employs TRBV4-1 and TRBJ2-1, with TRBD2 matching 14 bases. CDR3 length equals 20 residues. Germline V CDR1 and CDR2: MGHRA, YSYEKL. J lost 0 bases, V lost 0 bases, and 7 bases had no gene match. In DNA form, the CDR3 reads TGCGCCAGCAGCCAAGAACGTAGGACTAGCGGGAGGAGCTCCTACAATGAGCAGTTCTTC. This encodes CASSQERRTSGRSSYNEQFF.

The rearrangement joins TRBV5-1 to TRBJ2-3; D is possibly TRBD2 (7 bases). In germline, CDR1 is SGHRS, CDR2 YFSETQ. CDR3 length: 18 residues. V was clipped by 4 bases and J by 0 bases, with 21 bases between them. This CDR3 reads CASSRRGRAATSTDTQYF. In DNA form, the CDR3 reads TGCGCCAGCAGCCGGAGGGGGAGGGCCGCAACTAGCACAGATACGCAGTATTTT. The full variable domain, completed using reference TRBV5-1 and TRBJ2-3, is KAGVTQTPRYLIKTRGQQVTLSCSPISGHRSVSWYQQTPGQGLQFLFEYFSETQRNKGNFPGRFSGRQFSNSRSEMNVSTLELGDSALYLCASSRRGRAATSTDTQYFGPGTRLTVL.

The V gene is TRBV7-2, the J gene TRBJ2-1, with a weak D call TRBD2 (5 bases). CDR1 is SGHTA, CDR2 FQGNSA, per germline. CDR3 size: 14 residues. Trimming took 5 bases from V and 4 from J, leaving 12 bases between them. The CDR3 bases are TGTGCCAGCAGCCCCCCCCCGGGGTACAATGAGCAGTTCTTC. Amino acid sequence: CASSPPPGYNEQFF.

The CDR3 DNA is TGCAGCGGACAGGGGACCTACGAGCAGTACTTC. Its protein is CSGQGTYEQYF. The rearrangement joins TRBV29-1 to TRBJ2-7, with 8 bases aligning to TRBD1. This CDR3 contains 11 residues. Looked up from germline, CDR1 is SQVTM and CDR2 is ANQGSEA. V lost 7 bases, J lost 2 bases, and 1 base stayed unmatched.

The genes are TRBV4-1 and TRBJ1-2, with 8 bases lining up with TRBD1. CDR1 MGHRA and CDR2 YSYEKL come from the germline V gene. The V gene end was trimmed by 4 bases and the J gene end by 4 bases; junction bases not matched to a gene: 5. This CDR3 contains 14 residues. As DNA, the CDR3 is TGCGCCAGCAGCCTCAACAGGGGGGGCTATGGCTACACCTTC. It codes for CASSLNRGGYGYTF.